The present entry profiles one T cell receptor (beta chain) with its context. CDR1 LGHDT and CDR2 YNNKEL come from the germline V gene (reference sequence). The ends lost 1 base at V and 6 bases at J; junction bases unmatched: 7. This CDR3 region has 16 residues. This entry is derived from a study of early T cells in non-severe SARS-CoV-2 infection. Whole-study context: Sequencing of bulk RNA from unsorted whole blood was done, without chain pairing.

The TCR library protocol attached unique molecular identifiers to the individual cDNA molecules. MiXCR, applied by TCRdb to the 5' RACE reads, yields one record per CDR3 protein. The sample contains around 60,000 distinct CDR3 sequences, around 20% of which appear only once. This specimen consisted of whole blood, obtained at baseline. The gene calls are TRBV3-1 and TRBJ2-1; 9 positions agree with TRBD2. The receptor was derived from an adult who was a healthcare worker with PCR-confirmed SARS-CoV-2 infection or an uninfected control (not recorded which). The DNA for the CDR3 is TGTGCCAGCAGCCAAGTAGGCGGGAGGGCCCTCAATGAGCAGTTCTTC. Encoded protein: CASSQVGGRALNEQFF.